This passage covers 22 T cell receptor beta chains from one sample sequenced in a study of blood T cell repertoires in COVID-19 (TCRdb year 2020). The library relied on the immunoSEQ multiplex PCR assay. The clones in this table, taken by TCRdb from immuneACCESS, are in-frame only. Not every clone is retained; where verified, under half of the shortfall comes from an unresolved V gene, and the cause of the rest is unknown. This sample gives about 140,000 clones in total; 87% of them show up just once. The ten most abundant clones make up about 11% of the sample. Sequenced material: PBMCs or T cells enriched from blood (not recorded which). These TCRs come from a man aged 55 to 69 who had recovered from COVID-19.

Only one count was recorded for this clone. The chain employs TRBV6-5 and TRBJ1-3; D unclear. Trimming took 6 bases from V and 3 from J, leaving 6 bases between them. The CDR3 length is 12 residues. In germline, CDR1 is MNHEY, CDR2 SVGAGI. The CDR3 region has the DNA TGTGCCAGCAGATCCTTTGGAAACACCATATATTTT. Translating gives CASRSFGNTIYF.

V and J are TRBV2 and TRBJ2-2; 7 bases agree with TRBD1. The CDR3 runs 15 residues. Trimming removed 11 bases from V and 6 bases from J; junction bases left unmatched: 15. The V gene's germline CDR1 is SNHLY and CDR2 FYNNEI. The CDR3 DNA is TGTGCCGCTACCTTTCATGACAGGGCTGCCGGGGAGCTGTTTTTT. As protein: CAATFHDRAAGELFF.

This rearrangement joins TRBV29-1 to TRBJ2-5, with D perhaps TRBD1 (5 bases). Trimming removed 4 bases from V and 7 bases from J, with 13 bases in between. Looked up from germline, CDR1 is SQVTM and CDR2 is ANQGSEA. This CDR3 has 12 amino acids. CDR3 protein: CSVAQGDGTQYF. The CDR3 DNA follows: TGCAGCGTTGCCCAGGGTGATGGGACCCAGTACTTC. Full variable domain (outside the CDR3, taken from reference TRBV29-1 and TRBJ2-5): SAVISQKPSRDICQRGTSLTIQCQVDSQVTMMFWYRQQPGQSLTLIATANQGSEATYESGFVIDKFPISRPNLTFSTLTVSNMSPEDSSIYLCSVAQGDGTQYFGPGTRLLVL.

V is TRBV5-1 and J is TRBJ2-7; 10 nucleotides match TRBD1. The J segment lost 3 bases and the V segment lost 4 bases, leaving 4 bases of the junction unmatched. The CDR3 is made up of 14 amino acids. Germline V CDR1 and CDR2: SGHRS, YFSETQ. The CDR3 sequence is CASSPDRGFYEQYF. DNA for the CDR3: TGCGCCAGCAGCCCGGACAGGGGGTTCTACGAGCAGTACTTC.

This clone was found once. This chain joins TRBV24-1 and TRBJ1-2; no clear D. The CDR3 runs to 13 residues. Trimming stripped 4 bases from V and 0 bases from J, with 5 bases between. Germline V lookup: CDR1 KGHDR, CDR2 SFDVKD. The CDR3 here is CATSDPTNYGYTF. The CDR3, as DNA: TGTGCCACCAGTGACCCAACTAACTATGGCTACACCTTC.

The chain couples TRBV7-2 to TRBJ2-1, with D perhaps TRBD2 (5 bases). The CDR3 runs 15 residues. CDR1 is SGHTA, CDR2 FQGNSA, per germline. Trimming stripped 1 base from V and 3 bases from J, with 10 bases between. CDR3 sequence: CASSLVANLYNEQFF. The CDR3 DNA reads as TGTGCCAGCAGCTTAGTAGCGAACCTCTACAATGAGCAGTTCTTC.

V gene TRBV9 combines with J gene TRBJ2-5; 7 nucleotides line up with TRBD2. The CDR3 spans 16 residues. Per germline, CDR1 SGDLS and CDR2 YYNGEE. J lost 1 base, V lost 2 bases, and 8 bases had no gene match. The CDR3 region is CASSVSWLAVQETQYF. CDR3 in DNA: TGTGCCAGCAGCGTGTCTTGGCTAGCGGTCCAAGAGACCCAGTACTTC.

The gene calls are TRBV18 and TRBJ2-3; 10 bases align to TRBD2. V was pared by 7 bases and J by 4 bases, with 11 bases of the junction left unmatched. CDR1 is KGHSH and CDR2 is LQKENI in the germline V gene. This CDR3 spans 16 amino acids. CDR3 in DNA: TGTGCCAGCTACCAAACTAGCGGGGTGACTTCAGATACGCAGTATTTT. Translation gives CASYQTSGVTSDTQYF.

The chain has TRBV7-9 and TRBJ2-1; a weak D match, TRBD2 (6 bases). Germline lookup yields CDR1 SEHNR and CDR2 FQNEAQ (reference sequence). The CDR3 length is 16 residues. The V gene lost 1 base and the J gene lost 10 bases, with 20 bases spanning the gap. In nucleotides, the CDR3 is TGTGCCAGCAGCTTAGTAGGGCAACGGGAGCGAGGAGAGCAGTTCTTC. Protein sequence: CASSLVGQRERGEQFF.

The rearrangement joins TRBV11-2 to TRBJ1-6; D unclear. CDR3 length equals 13 residues. Between the trimmed V and J ends, which lost 4 bases and 9 bases, there was a span of 10 bases. Germline V gives CDR1 SGHAT, CDR2 FQNNGV. Here the CDR3 reads CASSSVNGSPLHF. CDR3 coding DNA: TGTGCCAGCAGCTCCGTAAACGGTTCACCCCTCCACTTT. Complete variable domain (other parts from reference TRBV11-2 and TRBJ1-6): EAGVAQSPRYKIIEKRQSVAFWCNPISGHATLYWYQQILGQGPKLLIQFQNNGVVDDSQLPKDRFSAERLKGVDSTLKIQPAKLEDSAVYLCASSSVNGSPLHFGNGTRLTVT.

The J gene is TRBJ1-4, the V gene TRBV29-1; no clear D gene. The CDR3 runs 11 residues. V was clipped by 6 bases and J by 6 bases, with 8 bases between them. Germline assignment: CDR1 SQVTM and CDR2 ANQGSEA. Here the CDR3 DNA reads TGCAGCGTCGTCTCCGATGAAAAACTGTTTTTT. Protein: CSVVSDEKLFF.

The chain joins TRBV11-2 to TRBJ2-7; 9 nucleotides agree with TRBD2. Germline-derived CDR1 and CDR2 are SGHAT and FQNNGV. The length of the CDR3 is 15 residues. The trim removed 5 bases at V and 6 bases at J, leaving 11 bases unmatched. CDR3 DNA sequence: TGTGCCAGCAGCCCTATTAGCGGGAGAGTCGGCGAGCAGTACTTC. It codes for CASSPISGRVGEQYF.

The CDR3 region is CASSHPIRSESVDPYEQYF. In DNA, the CDR3 is TGTGCCAGCAGCCATCCTATACGGTCGGAAAGCGTAGACCCCTACGAGCAGTACTTC. The V gene is TRBV9, the J gene TRBJ2-7, with D hard to call. Germline V lookup: CDR1 SGDLS, CDR2 YYNGEE. CDR3 length: 19 residues. V lost 4 bases, J lost 2 bases, and 28 bases lay in between.

V is TRBV28 and J is TRBJ2-1, with 9 bases fitting TRBD2. Per the germline V gene, CDR1 is MDHEN and CDR2 is SYDVKM. With 6 bases clipped from V and 0 bases from J, the junction kept 6 bases outside the gene matches. The CDR3 is 16 residues long. CDR3 bases: TGTGCCAGCAGATCTAGCGGGGAGAGCTCCTACAATGAGCAGTTCTTC. Residues: CASRSSGESSYNEQFF.

The chain uses TRBV25-1 and TRBJ1-6, with 7 bases identical to TRBD1. CDR3 size: 13 residues. Per the germline V gene, CDR1 is MGHDK and CDR2 is SYGVNS. V gave up 4 bases and J gave up 10 bases; unmatched junction bases: 4. CDR3 amino acids: CASSGQGVSPLHF. CDR3 nucleotide sequence: TGTGCCAGCAGTGGACAGGGTGTCTCACCCCTCCACTTT.

This clone was seen a handful of times. V gene TRBV7-8 combines with J gene TRBJ2-2; 10 positions agree with TRBD2. From germline, CDR1 is SGHVS and CDR2 FQNEAQ. The V and J ends lost 5 bases and 5 bases, in that order; junction bases with no gene match: 5. The CDR3 spans 15 residues. The CDR3 loop reads CASSRGLAVTGELFF. The CDR3 DNA follows: TGTGCCAGCAGCCGTGGACTAGCGGTAACCGGGGAGCTGTTTTTT.

The chain carries TRBV3-1 (or the pseudogene TRBV3-2) and TRBJ2-1, with TRBD2 matching 13 bases. The V segment lost 4 bases and the J segment 10 bases; nucleotides outside the gene matches: 4. Germline V gene lookup returns CDR1 LGHDT and CDR2 YNNKEL (reference sequence). The CDR3 consists of 14 residues. CDR3 amino acids: CASSLGLAGVEQFF. CDR3 sequence (DNA): TGTGCCAGCAGCCTCGGACTAGCGGGAGTCGAGCAGTTCTTC.

The chain links TRBV24-1 to TRBJ1-5; TRBD1 is a possible D gene (6 bases). Trimming removed 5 bases at V and 5 bases at J, with 12 bases between. This CDR3 is 14 amino acids long. Germline V gene sequence: CDR1 KGHDR, CDR2 SFDVKD. The CDR3 DNA reads TGTGCCACCAGTGCCACCGGGACATATCAGCCCCAGCATTTT. It is translated as CATSATGTYQPQHF.

V and J are TRBV12-3 or TRBV12-4 and TRBJ2-7; TRBD1 agrees at 9 bases. The ends lost 8 bases at V and 2 bases at J; junction bases unmatched: 4. This CDR3 has 13 amino acids. The CDR3 spells CASARDRAYEQYF. CDR3 nucleotide sequence: TGTGCCAGCGCCCGGGACAGGGCCTACGAGCAGTACTTC.

The chain has TRBV5-1 and TRBJ2-7, with 7 bases that match TRBD2. There are 13 residues in the CDR3. The trim removed 0 bases at V and 5 bases at J, leaving 2 bases unmatched. Looked up from germline, CDR1 is SGHRS and CDR2 is YFSETQ. The CDR3 sequence is CASSLGLADEQYF. In DNA form, the CDR3 reads TGCGCCAGCAGCTTGGGACTAGCTGACGAGCAGTACTTC.

This clone came up a few times. The chain employs TRBV7-8 and TRBJ1-1; the D gene is possibly TRBD1 (5 bases). In germline, CDR1 is SGHVS, CDR2 FQNEAQ. The CDR3 contains 16 residues. Trimming left V 3 bases short and J 1 base short, with 15 bases between. The CDR3: CASSFKAGTQNTEAFF. In DNA form, the CDR3 reads TGTGCCAGCAGCTTCAAAGCGGGGACCCAGAACACTGAAGCTTTCTTT.

The chain is built from TRBV27 and TRBJ1-2, with D possibly matching TRBD1 (6 bases). This CDR3 contains 16 residues. Germline V gene sequence: CDR1 MNHEY, CDR2 SMNVEV (reference sequence). V dropped 0 bases and J dropped 8 bases, with 19 bases sitting between them. CDR3 sequence reads: CASSLSGTHGSRGYTF. The CDR3 region has the DNA TGTGCCAGCAGTTTATCCGGGACACATGGCTCTCGCGGCTACACCTTC.